The rows below give T cell receptor beta chains drawn from one sample of a study of naive and memory T cell subsets. TCRdb analysed the UMI-ligation and nested PCR reads with MiXCR anew, one entry per CDR3 protein. The data contain tens of thousands of distinct CDR3 sequences, 8% to 9.5% of them singletons. The sequenced material came from naive CD8+ T cells from blood. These receptors all stem from a human donor in good health. The CDR3 runs from the conserved cysteine through the conserved F or W.

cdr3_aa	v_call	j_call
CSASDEFSGLTQYF	TRBV20-1	TRBJ2-3
CASSLNPRQGSTDTQYF	TRBV9	TRBJ2-3
CASSLSPGLAGVSGTDTQYF	TRBV7-2	TRBJ2-3
CASSLSHEQYF	TRBV5-1	TRBJ2-7
CASSRGQVTEAFF	TRBV5-4	TRBJ1-1
CASSLSSGDHEQYF	TRBV5-1	TRBJ2-7
CASSLRSGRPGELFF	TRBV5-1	TRBJ2-2
CASSSGTRQETQYF	TRBV7-9	TRBJ2-5
CASSPGQHYGYTF	TRBV5-1	TRBJ1-2
CASVRWAGASYEQYF	TRBV10-3	TRBJ2-7
CASSSGQSTDTQYF	TRBV28	TRBJ2-3
CASSSDRASTDTQYF	TRBV7-6	TRBJ2-3
CSARQTSGRTDTQYF	TRBV20-1	TRBJ2-3
CASSGIGGVNEQFF	TRBV11-1	TRBJ2-1
CAWSGVGGDEQFF	TRBV30	TRBJ2-1
CASSSDRAIGYGYTF	TRBV5-6	TRBJ1-2
CASSPGGPLHF	TRBV9	TRBJ1-6
CANRQTRNTEAFF	TRBV12-3/TRBV12-4	TRBJ1-1
CASSLAPATEAFF	TRBV7-9	TRBJ1-1
CASSPRQSTDTQYF	TRBV28	TRBJ2-3
CASSQDRGNTEAFF	TRBV4-1	TRBJ1-1
CASSLGGFVAGGGELFF	TRBV4-1	TRBJ2-2
CASSVGTENQPQHF	TRBV9	TRBJ1-5
CASSPGSNQPQHF	TRBV9	TRBJ1-5
CASSPSGAIYNEQFF	TRBV9	TRBJ2-1
CASSEPGLDYEQYF	TRBV6-1	TRBJ2-7
CASSYRLIAAGFDTQYF	TRBV12-3/TRBV12-4	TRBJ2-3
CASRLSGSSYNEQFF	TRBV14	TRBJ2-1
CASSLAGGPQHF	TRBV12-3/TRBV12-4	TRBJ1-5
CASSQNRGQPQHF	TRBV4-3	TRBJ1-5
CSVEDVGVGTDTQYF	TRBV29-1	TRBJ2-3
CASSLMNTEAFF	TRBV5-4	TRBJ1-1
CASGRVPHF	TRBV2	TRBJ2-5
CSAETGNEKLFF	TRBV29-1	TRBJ1-4
CASSSGETALQETQYF	TRBV7-2	TRBJ2-5
CASTLPGLDPFTQYF	TRBV11-2	TRBJ2-3
CATRGGRVGYGYTF	TRBV6-1	TRBJ1-2
CASSLGESSYNEQFF	TRBV7-7	TRBJ2-1
CASSLSGSTREQYF	TRBV5-6	TRBJ2-7
CASRHREPVVTEAFF	TRBV6-2/TRBV6-3	TRBJ1-1
CASSHPETGVGANVLTF	TRBV18	TRBJ2-6
CASSPRGWAGGDTQYF	TRBV3-1	TRBJ2-3
CASSTRGRENEKLFF	TRBV5-6	TRBJ1-4
CATHPHSGTSSYEQYF	TRBV2	TRBJ2-7
CATSPRTPRWDTQYF	TRBV15	TRBJ2-3
CASSDPRGPAKNIQYF	TRBV2	TRBJ2-4
CASSLVGEKLFF	TRBV7-9	TRBJ1-4
CASSPFLHYGYTF	TRBV5-5	TRBJ1-2
CSVEFLIKGTSGSYEQYF	TRBV29-1	TRBJ2-7
CSASRGTNEKLFF	TRBV20-1	TRBJ1-4
CASSLLKVPQETQYF	TRBV5-6	TRBJ2-5
CASSHRQGDPFF	TRBV4-1	TRBJ2-1